This TCR beta chain was sequenced during a study of T cell responses to AZD1222 COVID-19 vaccine. Looked up from germline, CDR1 is MNHNS and CDR2 is SASEGT. Deletions cut 0 bases from V and 0 bases from J, with 11 bases between. The CDR3 covers 16 residues. TCRdb's table, derived via immunoSEQ multiplex PCR, lists solely in-frame clones and lacks some. Here the sample spans 130,000 to 150,000 clones, approximately 94% being singletons. Sample: peripheral blood, taken on day 0 of AZD1222 vaccination. The TCR was taken from an adult in good health. The V and J genes are TRBV6-1 and TRBJ1-1; a weak D match, TRBD1 (6 bases). CDR3 loop: CASSEARTALNTEAFF. The CDR3 nucleotides are TGTGCCAGCAGTGAAGCTAGGACAGCGCTGAACACTGAAGCTTTCTTT.